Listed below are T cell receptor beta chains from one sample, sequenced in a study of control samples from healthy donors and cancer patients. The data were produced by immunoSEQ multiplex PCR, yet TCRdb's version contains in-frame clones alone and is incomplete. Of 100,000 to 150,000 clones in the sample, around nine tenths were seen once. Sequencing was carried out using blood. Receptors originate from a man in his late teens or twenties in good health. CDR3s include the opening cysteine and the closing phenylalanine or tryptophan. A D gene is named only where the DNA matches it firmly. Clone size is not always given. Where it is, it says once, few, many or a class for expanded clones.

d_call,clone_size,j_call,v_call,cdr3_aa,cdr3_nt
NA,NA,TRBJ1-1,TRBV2,CASIDDREAFF,TGTGCCAGCATCGACGACAGGGAAGCTTTCTTT
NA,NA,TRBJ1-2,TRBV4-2,CASSHRGGGGYTF,TGTGCCAGCAGCCATCGGGGCGGTGGCGGCTACACCTTC
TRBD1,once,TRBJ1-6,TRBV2,CAALQGPGSPLHF,TGTGCCGCCCTACAGGGGCCTGGTTCACCCCTCCACTTT
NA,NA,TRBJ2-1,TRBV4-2,CASSQLLDNEQFF,TGTGCCAGCAGCCAACTACTGGACAATGAGCAGTTCTTC
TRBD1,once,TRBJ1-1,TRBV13,CASSGAGQGPEAFF,TGTGCCAGCAGCGGAGCGGGACAGGGGCCTGAAGCTTTCTTT
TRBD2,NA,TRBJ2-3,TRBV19,CASRIRETSGADTQYF,TGTGCCAGTAGGATACGGGAAACTAGCGGGGCAGATACGCAGTATTTT
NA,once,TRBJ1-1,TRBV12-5,CASGLETSEAFF,TGTGCTAGTGGTTTAGAGACCAGTGAAGCTTTCTTT
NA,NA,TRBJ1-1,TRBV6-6,CASSQHSSNRVGTEAFF,TGTGCCAGCAGTCAACATTCATCGAACAGGGTGGGGACTGAAGCTTTCTTT
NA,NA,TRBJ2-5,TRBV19,CATRDSSMEVETQYF,TGTGCCACCAGGGACTCCTCTATGGAGGTAGAGACCCAGTACTTC
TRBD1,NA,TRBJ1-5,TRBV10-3,CAISDVDRSFQPQHF,TGTGCCATCAGCGACGTGGACAGGTCTTTTCAGCCCCAGCATTTT
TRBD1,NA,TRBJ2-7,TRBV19,CASAGGSYEQYF,TGTGCCAGTGCAGGGGGATCCTACGAGCAGTACTTC
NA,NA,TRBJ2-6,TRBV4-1,CASSHVGRRSSGANVLTF,TGCGCCAGCAGCCACGTTGGCAGGAGGAGCTCTGGGGCCAACGTCCTGACTTTC
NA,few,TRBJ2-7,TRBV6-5,CASSPSRTSYEQYF,TGTGCCAGCAGCCCATCGCGCACCTCCTACGAGCAGTACTTC
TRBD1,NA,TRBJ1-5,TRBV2,CASSQGEGQPQHF,TGTGCCAGCAGCCAGGGGGAAGGTCAGCCCCAGCATTTT
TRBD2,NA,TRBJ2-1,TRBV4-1,CASSLAGAQYEQFF,TGCGCCAGCAGCCTAGCGGGGGCGCAATATGAGCAGTTCTTC
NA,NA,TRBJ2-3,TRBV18,CASSPFQGGDTQYF,TGTGCCAGCTCACCATTCCAGGGAGGCGATACGCAGTATTTT
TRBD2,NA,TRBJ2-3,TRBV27,CASSLLGGLAGDSSTDTQYF,TGTGCCAGCAGTTTACTAGGTGGACTAGCGGGGGACTCCAGCACAGATACGCAGTATTTT